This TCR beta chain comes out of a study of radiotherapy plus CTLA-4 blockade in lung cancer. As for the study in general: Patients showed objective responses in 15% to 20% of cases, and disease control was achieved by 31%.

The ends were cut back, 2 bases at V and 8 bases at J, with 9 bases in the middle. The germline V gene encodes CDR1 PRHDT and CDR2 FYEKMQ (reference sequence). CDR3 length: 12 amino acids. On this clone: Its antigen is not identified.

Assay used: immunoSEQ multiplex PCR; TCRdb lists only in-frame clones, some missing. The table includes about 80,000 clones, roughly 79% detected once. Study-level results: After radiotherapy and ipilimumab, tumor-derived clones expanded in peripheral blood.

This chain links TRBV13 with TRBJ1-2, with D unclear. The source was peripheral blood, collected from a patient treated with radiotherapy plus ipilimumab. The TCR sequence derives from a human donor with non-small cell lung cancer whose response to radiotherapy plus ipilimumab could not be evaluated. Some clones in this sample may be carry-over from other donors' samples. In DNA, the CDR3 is TGTGCCAGCAGCTTATATGAGGAAGGCTACACCTTC. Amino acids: CASSLYEEGYTF.